The sequence of this T cell receptor (beta chain) was determined in a study of blood T cells in healthy people across ages. A second roughly 6 to 11 cycle PCR used barcoded and J-beta primers. TCRdb processed the 5' RACE reads anew with MiXCR; each CDR3 protein has one entry. The sample contains under 2 million distinct CDR3 sequences, about 35% of which appear only once. Study-wide results and caveats: Per million T cells, the diversity of TCR beta decreased roughly linearly as age advanced.

In the case of this clonotype: Its antigen is unknown.

Germline V gives CDR1 SEHNR, CDR2 FQNEAQ (reference sequence). With V trimmed by 3 bases and J by 5 bases, 4 bases remained unmatched. CDR3 length equals 13 residues. The sequencing input was blood. The sequence was collected from a woman under 40 in good health. The rearrangement links TRBV7-9 to TRBJ2-7, with 7 bases that match TRBD2. CDR3 loop: CASSLTSFDEQYF. The CDR3, as DNA: TGTGCCAGCAGCTTGACTAGCTTCGACGAGCAGTACTTC.